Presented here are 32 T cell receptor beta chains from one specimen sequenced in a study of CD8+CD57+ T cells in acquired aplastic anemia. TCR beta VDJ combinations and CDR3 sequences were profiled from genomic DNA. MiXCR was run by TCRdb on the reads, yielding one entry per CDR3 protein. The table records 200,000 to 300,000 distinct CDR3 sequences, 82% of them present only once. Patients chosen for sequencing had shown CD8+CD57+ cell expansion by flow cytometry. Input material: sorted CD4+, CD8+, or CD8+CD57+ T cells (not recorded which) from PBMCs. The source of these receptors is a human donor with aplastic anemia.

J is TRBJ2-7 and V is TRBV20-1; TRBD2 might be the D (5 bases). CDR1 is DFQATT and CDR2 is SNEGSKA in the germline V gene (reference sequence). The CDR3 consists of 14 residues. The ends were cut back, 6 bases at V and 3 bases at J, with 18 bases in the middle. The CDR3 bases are TGCAGTGCGAGTCCAGCGAGAGGGAACTACGAGCAGTACTTC. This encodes CSASPARGNYEQYF.

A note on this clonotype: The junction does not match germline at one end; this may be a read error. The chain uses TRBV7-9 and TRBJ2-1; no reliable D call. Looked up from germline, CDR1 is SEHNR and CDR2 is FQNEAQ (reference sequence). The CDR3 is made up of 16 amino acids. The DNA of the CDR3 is TGTGCCAGCAGCTTTCTAAGAAGCCAGTGCAGCGATGAACAGTTCTTC. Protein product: CASSFLRSQCSDEQFF. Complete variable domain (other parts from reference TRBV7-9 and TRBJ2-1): DTGVSQNPRHKITKRGQNVTFRCDPISEHNRLYWYRQTLGQGPEFLTYFQNEAQLEKSRLLSDRFSAERPKGSFSTLEIQRTEQGDSAMYLCASSFLRSQCSDEQFFGPGTRLTVL.

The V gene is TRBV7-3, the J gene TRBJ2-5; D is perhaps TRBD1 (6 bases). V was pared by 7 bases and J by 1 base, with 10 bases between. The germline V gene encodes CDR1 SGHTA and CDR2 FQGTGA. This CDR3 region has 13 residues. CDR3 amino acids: CASTHRAQETQYF. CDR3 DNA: TGTGCCAGCACCCACAGGGCCCAAGAGACCCAGTACTTC.

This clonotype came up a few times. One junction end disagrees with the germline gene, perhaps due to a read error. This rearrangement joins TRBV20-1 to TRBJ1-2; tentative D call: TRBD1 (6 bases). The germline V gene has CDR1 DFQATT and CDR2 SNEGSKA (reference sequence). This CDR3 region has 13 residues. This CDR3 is CSGRQVWDYGYTF. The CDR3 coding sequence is TGCAGTGGTAGACAGGTGTGGGACTATGGCTACACCTTC.

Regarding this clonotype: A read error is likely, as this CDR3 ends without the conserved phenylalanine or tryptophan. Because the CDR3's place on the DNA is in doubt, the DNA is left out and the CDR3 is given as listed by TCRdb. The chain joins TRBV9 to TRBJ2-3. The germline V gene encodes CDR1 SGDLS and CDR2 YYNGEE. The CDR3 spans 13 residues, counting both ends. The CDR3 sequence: CASGDGGKIQYFV.

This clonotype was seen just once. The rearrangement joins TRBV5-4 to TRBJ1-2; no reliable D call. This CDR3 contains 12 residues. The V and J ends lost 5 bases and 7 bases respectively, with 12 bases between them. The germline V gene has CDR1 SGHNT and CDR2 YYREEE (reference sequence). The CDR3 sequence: CASRLRGVGYTF. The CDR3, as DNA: TGTGCCAGCAGGCTCCGTGGGGTTGGCTACACCTTC.

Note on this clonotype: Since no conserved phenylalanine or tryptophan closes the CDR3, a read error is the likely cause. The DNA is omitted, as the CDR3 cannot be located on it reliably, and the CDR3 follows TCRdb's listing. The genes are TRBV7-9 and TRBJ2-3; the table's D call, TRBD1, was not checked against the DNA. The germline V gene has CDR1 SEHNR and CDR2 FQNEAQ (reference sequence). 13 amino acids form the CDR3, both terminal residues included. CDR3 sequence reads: CASSHGDRHATQY.

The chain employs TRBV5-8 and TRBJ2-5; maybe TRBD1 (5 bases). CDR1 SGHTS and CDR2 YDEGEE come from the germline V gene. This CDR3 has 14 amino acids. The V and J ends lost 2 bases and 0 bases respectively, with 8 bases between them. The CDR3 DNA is TGTGCCAGCAGCTTTGCGACAGACCAAGAGACCCAGTACTTC. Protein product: CASSFATDQETQYF.

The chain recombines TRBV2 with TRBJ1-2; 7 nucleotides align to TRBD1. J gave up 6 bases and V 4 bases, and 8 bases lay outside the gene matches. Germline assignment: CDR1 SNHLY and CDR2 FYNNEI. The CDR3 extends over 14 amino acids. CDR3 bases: TGTGCCAGCAGTGTCAGACAGGGTTTGGATGGCTACACCTTC. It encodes CASSVRQGLDGYTF. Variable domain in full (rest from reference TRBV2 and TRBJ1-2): EPEVTQTPSHQVTQMGQEVILRCVPISNHLYFYWYRQILGQKVEFLVSFYNNEISEKSEIFDDQFSVERPDGSNFTLKIRSTKLEDSAMYFCASSVRQGLDGYTFGSGTRLTVV.

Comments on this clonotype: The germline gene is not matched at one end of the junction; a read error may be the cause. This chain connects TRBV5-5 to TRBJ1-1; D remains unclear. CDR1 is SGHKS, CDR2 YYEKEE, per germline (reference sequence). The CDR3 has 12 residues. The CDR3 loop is CASSQAGAEAFF. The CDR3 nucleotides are TGCGCCAGCAGCCAGGCCGGGGCTGAAGCTTTCTTT.

The CDR3 reads CATARQAARETQYF. The CDR3 DNA follows: TGTGCCACCGCCAGACAGGCAGCTCGAGAGACCCAGTACTTC. The chain recombines TRBV15 with TRBJ2-5; D is possibly TRBD1 (6 bases). The CDR3 runs to 14 residues. The V end lost 8 bases, the J end lost 4 bases, and 17 bases lay between the germline ends. Germline-derived CDR1 and CDR2 are LNHNV and YYDKDF (reference sequence).

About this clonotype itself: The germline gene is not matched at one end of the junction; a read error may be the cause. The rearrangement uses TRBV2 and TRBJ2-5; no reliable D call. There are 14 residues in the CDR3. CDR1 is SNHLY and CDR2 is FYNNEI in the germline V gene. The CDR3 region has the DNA TGTGCCACCAGCAGAGGCAGCGCGGAAGAGCCCCAGTACTTC. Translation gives CATSRGSAEEPQYF.

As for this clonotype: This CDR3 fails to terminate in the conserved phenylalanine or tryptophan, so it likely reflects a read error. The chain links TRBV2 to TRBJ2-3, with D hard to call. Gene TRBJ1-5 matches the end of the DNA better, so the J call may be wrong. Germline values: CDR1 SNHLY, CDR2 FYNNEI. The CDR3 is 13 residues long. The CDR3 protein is CASSESGRDPQHL. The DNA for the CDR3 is TGTGCCAGCAGTGAGTCGGGCAGAGATCCGCAGCATCTT.

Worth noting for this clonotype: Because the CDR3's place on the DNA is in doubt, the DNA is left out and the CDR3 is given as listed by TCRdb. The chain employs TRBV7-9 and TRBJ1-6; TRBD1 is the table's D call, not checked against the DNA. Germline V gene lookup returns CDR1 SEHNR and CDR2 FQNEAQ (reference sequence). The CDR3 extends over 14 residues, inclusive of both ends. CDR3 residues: CASSLVACGTQQFF.

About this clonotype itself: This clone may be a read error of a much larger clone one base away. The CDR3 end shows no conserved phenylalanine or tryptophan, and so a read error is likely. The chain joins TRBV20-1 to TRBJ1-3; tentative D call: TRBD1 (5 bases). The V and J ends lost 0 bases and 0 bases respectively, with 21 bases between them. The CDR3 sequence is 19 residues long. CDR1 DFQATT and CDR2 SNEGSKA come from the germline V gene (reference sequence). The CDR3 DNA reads TGCAGTGCTAGAGATGAGGTTACGGGACGGTCTGCCTCTGGAAACACCATATATCTT. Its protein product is CSARDEVTGRSASGNTIYL.

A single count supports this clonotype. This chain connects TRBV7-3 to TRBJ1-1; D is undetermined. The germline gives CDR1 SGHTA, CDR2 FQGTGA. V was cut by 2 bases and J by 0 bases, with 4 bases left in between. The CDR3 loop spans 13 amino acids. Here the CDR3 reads CASSLQLNTEAFF. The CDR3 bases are TGTGCCAGCAGCTTACAGTTGAACACTGAAGCTTTCTTT.

CDR3 sequence reads: CASSLQGGGDAHSYEQYV. The CDR3 DNA follows: TGTGCCAGCAGCTTACAGGGAGGCGGGGATGCCCACTCCTACGAGCAGTACGTC. This sequence joins TRBV7-8 and TRBJ2-7; D perhaps matches TRBD2 (6 bases). Germline V gene sequence: CDR1 SGHVS, CDR2 FQNEAQ. The CDR3 length is 18 residues. V dropped 2 bases and J dropped 0 bases, with 20 bases sitting between them.

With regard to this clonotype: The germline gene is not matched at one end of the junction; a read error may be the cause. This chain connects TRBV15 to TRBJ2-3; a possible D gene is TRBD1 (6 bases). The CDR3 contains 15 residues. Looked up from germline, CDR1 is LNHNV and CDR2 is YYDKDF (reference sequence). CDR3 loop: CASSREGTSTNTQYF. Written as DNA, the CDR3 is TGTGCCAGCAGCAGAGAAGGGACATCTACAAATACGCAGTATTTT.

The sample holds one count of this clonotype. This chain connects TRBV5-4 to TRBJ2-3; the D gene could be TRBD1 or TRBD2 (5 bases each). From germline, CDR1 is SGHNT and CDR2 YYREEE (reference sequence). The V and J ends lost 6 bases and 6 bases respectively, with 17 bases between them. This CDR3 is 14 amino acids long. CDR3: CASTPSGHPDTQYF. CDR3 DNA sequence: TGTGCCAGCACCCCCAGCGGACATCCCGATACGCAGTATTTT.

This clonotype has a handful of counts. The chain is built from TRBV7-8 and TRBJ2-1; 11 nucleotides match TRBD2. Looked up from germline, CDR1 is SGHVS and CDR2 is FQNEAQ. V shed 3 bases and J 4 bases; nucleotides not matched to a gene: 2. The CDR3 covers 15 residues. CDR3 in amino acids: CASSFGTSGYNEQFF. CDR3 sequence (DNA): TGTGCCAGCAGCTTCGGGACTAGCGGATACAATGAGCAGTTCTTC.

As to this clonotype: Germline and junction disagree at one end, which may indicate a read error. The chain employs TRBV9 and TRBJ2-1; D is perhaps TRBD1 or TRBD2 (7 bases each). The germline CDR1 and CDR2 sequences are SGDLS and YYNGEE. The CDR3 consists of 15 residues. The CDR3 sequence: CASSSGGDSRNQQFF. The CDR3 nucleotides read TGTGCCAGCAGCTCAGGGGGGGACAGCCGCAATCAGCAGTTCTTC.

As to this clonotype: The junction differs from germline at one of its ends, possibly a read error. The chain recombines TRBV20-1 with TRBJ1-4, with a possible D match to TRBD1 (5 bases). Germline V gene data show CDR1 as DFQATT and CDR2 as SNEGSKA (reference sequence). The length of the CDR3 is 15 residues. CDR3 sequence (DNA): TGCAGTGCCAGAGGTTGGGGCAAGAAGAATGAAAAACTGTTTTTT. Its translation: CSARGWGKKNEKLFF.

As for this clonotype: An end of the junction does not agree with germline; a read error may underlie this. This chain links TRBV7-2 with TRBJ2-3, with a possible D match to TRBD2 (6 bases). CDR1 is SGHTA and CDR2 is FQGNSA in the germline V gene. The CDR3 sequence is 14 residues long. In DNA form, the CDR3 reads TGTGCCAGCAGCTTAGTAGGAAGTAGCGGAGCTACGCAGTTT. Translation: CASSLVGSSGATQF.

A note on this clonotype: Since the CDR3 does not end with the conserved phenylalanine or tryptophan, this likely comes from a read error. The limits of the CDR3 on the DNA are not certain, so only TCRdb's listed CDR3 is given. CDR3 sequence reads: CASSTGRICEQLR. The J gene is TRBJ2-1, the V gene TRBV7-9; TRBD1 is the table's D call and was not checked against the DNA. Germline V gene data show CDR1 as SEHNR and CDR2 as FQNEAQ (reference sequence). The CDR3 is 13 amino acids in total, end residues counted.

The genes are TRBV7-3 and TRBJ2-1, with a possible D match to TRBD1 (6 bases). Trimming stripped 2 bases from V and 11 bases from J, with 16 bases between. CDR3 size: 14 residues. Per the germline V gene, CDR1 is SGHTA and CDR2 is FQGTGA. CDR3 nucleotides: TGTGCCAGCAGCTTAGTGGCCTGGGGGCATCAGCAGTTCTTC. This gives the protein CASSLVAWGHQQFF.

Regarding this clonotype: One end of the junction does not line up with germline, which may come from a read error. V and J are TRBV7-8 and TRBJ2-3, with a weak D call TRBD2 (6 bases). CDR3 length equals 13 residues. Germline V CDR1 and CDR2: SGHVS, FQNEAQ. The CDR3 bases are TGTGCCAGCGGCTTCGGGGGAACACCCGATACGCAGTTT. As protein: CASGFGGTPDTQF.

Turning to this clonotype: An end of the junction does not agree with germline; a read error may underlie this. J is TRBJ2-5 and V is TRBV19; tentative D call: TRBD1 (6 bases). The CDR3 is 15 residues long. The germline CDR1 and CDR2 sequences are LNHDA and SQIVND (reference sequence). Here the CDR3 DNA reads TGTGCCAGCAGCATAGCGAACGGAGCAGGGGAGACGCAGTACTTC. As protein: CASSIANGAGETQYF.

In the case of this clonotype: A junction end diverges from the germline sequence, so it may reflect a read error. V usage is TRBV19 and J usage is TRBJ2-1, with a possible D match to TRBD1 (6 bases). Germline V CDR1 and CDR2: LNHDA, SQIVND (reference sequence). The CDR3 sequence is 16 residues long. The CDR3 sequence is CASTRTWEQDSNQQFF. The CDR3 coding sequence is TGTGCCAGTACCAGGACTTGGGAACAGGACAGCAATCAGCAGTTCTTC.

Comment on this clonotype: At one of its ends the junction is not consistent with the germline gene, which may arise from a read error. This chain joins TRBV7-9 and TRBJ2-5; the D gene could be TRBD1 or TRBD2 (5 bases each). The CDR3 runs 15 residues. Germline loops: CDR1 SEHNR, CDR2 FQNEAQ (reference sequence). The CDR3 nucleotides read TGTGCCAGCACCACACAGGCCAACTGGGGAGAGACCCAATACTTC. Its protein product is CASTTQANWGETQYF. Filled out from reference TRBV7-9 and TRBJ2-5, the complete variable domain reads DTGVSQNPRHKITKRGQNVTFRCDPISEHNRLYWYRQTLGQGPEFLTYFQNEAQLEKSRLLSDRFSAERPKGSFSTLEIQRTEQGDSAMYLCASTTQANWGETQYFGPGTRLLVL.

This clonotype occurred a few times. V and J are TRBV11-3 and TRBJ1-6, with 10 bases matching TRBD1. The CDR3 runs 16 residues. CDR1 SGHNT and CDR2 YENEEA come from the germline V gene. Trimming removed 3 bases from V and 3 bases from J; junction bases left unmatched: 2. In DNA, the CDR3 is TGTGCCAGCAGCTTGACAGGGGGCGGCTATAATTCACCCCTCCACTTT. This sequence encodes CASSLTGGGYNSPLHF.

In DNA, the CDR3 is TGTGCCAGCAGCTTAGCGCTGACAGGGAGCTATGGCTACACCTTC. Protein product: CASSLALTGSYGYTF. The chain joins TRBV11-1 to TRBJ1-2; 7 nucleotides agree with TRBD1. With 0 bases clipped from V and 4 bases from J, the junction kept 5 bases outside the gene matches. This CDR3 is 15 amino acids long. Germline-derived CDR1 and CDR2 are SGHAT and FQDESV (reference sequence).

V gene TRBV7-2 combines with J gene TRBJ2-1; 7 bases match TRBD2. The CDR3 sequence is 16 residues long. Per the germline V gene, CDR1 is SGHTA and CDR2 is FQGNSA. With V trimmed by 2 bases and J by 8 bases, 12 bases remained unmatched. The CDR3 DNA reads TGTGCCAGCAGCTTAACTGGCTGGCGGGGGTGGGATGAGCAGTTCTTC. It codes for CASSLTGWRGWDEQFF. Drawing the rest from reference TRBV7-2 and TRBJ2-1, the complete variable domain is GAGVSQSPSNKVTEKGKDVELRCDPISGHTALYWYRQSLGQGLEFLIYFQGNSAPDKSGLPSDRFSAERTGGSVSTLTIQRTQQEDSAVYLCASSLTGWRGWDEQFFGPGTRLTVL.